The rows below give T cell receptor beta chains drawn from one sample of a study of T cell changes during pregnancy in multiple sclerosis. Profiled with immunoSEQ multiplex PCR; TCRdb holds only in-frame clones, not every one. Of roughly 50,000 clones listed, 75% to 90% are singletons. The starting material was CD8+ T cells from peripheral blood mononuclear cells, obtained in the second trimester of pregnancy. The source of these receptors is a female donor with multiple sclerosis, enrolled in a pregnancy study. The conserved cysteine and the conserved F or W are not part of the CDR3 here.

j_gene: TRBJ1-2
v_gene: TRBV11-2
CDR3aa: ASSLGVNYGYT

j_gene: TRBJ2-3
v_gene: TRBV9
CDR3aa: ASSVAGGGTDTQY

j_gene: TRBJ1-1
v_gene: TRBV5-6
CDR3aa: ASSARTAREAF

j_gene: TRBJ1-2
v_gene: TRBV6-5
CDR3aa: ASSLYRGRLGDGYT

j_gene: TRBJ2-7
v_gene: TRBV5-5
CDR3aa: ASRLAGEQY

j_gene: TRBJ2-7
v_gene: TRBV19
CDR3aa: ASSLSSGGPTEQY

j_gene: TRBJ1-3
v_gene: TRBV7-9
CDR3aa: ASRLTQGGSGNTIY

j_gene: TRBJ2-7
v_gene: TRBV19
CDR3aa: ASSLGTGGYEQY

j_gene: TRBJ2-1
v_gene: TRBV13
CDR3aa: ASSSETSDYNEQF

j_gene: TRBJ1-2
v_gene: TRBV15
CDR3aa: ATSRTTGGFDGYT

j_gene: TRBJ2-7
v_gene: TRBV2
CDR3aa: AIRTVSYEQY

j_gene: TRBJ2-1
v_gene: TRBV25-1
CDR3aa: ASSASGTGYNEQF

j_gene: TRBJ1-4
v_gene: TRBV9
CDR3aa: ASSVGTGLTNEKLF

j_gene: TRBJ1-5
v_gene: TRBV2
CDR3aa: ASSGGTKALDNQPQH

j_gene: TRBJ2-1
v_gene: TRBV11-2
CDR3aa: ASSLAGNEQF

j_gene: TRBJ1-4
v_gene: TRBV4-2
CDR3aa: ASAVGQGAVELF

j_gene: TRBJ2-1
v_gene: TRBV10-1
CDR3aa: AIPQGASSNEQF

j_gene: TRBJ1-1
v_gene: TRBV7-9
CDR3aa: ASSLRQNTEAF

j_gene: TRBJ2-6
v_gene: TRBV7-9
CDR3aa: ASSFISGGNVLT

j_gene: TRBJ2-2
v_gene: TRBV10-3
CDR3aa: AISLTGTGDTGELF

j_gene: TRBJ1-4
v_gene: TRBV7-6
CDR3aa: ASSPGTTNEKLF

j_gene: TRBJ2-7
v_gene: TRBV18
CDR3aa: ASSPTGRGAYEQY